This T cell receptor beta chain was sequenced for a study of shared clonotypes between healthy human individuals. Notes on the study in general: Donors were few, which limited the genetic and exposure-history diversity represented.

Genomic DNA from each subset was divided evenly over several immunoSEQ plates. The method was immunoSEQ multiplex PCR; TCRdb's version includes in-frame clones alone and lacks a portion of them. The sample has millions of clones, about 95% seen once. Naive CD8 cells lacked CD45RO, underwent positive selection for CCR7 and left out terminally differentiated effector memory CD45RA+ cells. V lost 5 bases and J 3 bases, leaving 18 bases between the germline ends. The CDR3 is made up of 16 amino acids. Germline loops: CDR1 SGHRS, CDR2 YFSETQ. About this clone itself: The antigen is unknown.

The specimen sequenced was naive CD8+ T cells sorted from blood. The chain recombines TRBV5-1 with TRBJ1-5; D may be TRBD1 (6 bases). The sequence was obtained from a man younger than 35 in good health. CDR3 nucleotide sequence: TGCGCCAGCAGGGCGGGGGTTGGGGGCCTCAATCAGCCCCAGCATTTT. It codes for CASRAGVGGLNQPQHF.